These 16 T cell receptor beta chains were sequenced from one sample in a study of shared clonotypes between healthy human individuals. The assay was immunoSEQ multiplex PCR, and TCRdb's table has in-frame clones only and misses some. The table lists about 340,000 clones, roughly 70% of them singletons, with about 10% in the top ten. Sequencing was carried out using memory CD4+ T cells sorted from blood. The subset: CD45RA-negative fraction. These receptor sequences come from a man aged 25-45 years in good health.

The chain combines TRBV5-6 with TRBJ2-7; unclear D gene. CDR1 is SGHDT and CDR2 is YYEEEE in the germline V gene. The CDR3 totals 13 residues. V was clipped by 5 bases and J by 0 bases, with 9 bases between them. The DNA for the CDR3 is TGTGCCAGCAGTCTTTATCACTCCTACGAGCAGTACTTC. Translated: CASSLYHSYEQYF.

The sample holds one count of this clone. The rearrangement uses TRBV7-9 and TRBJ1-1, with 7 bases aligning to TRBD1. The germline V gene encodes CDR1 SEHNR and CDR2 FQNEAQ (reference sequence). CDR3 length: 13 residues. V trimming: 8 bases; J trimming: 1 base; junction bases outside the gene matches: 4. The CDR3 protein is CASGGQPNTEAFF. In nucleotides, the CDR3 is TGTGCCAGCGGGGGACAGCCGAACACTGAAGCTTTCTTT.

The chain carries TRBV18 and TRBJ1-2; TRBD1 is a possible D gene (6 bases). Deletions cut 7 bases from V and 6 bases from J, with 15 bases between. Germline V lookup: CDR1 KGHSH, CDR2 LQKENI. The CDR3 spans 13 residues. CDR3 nucleotide sequence: TGTGCCAGCTTAGGGACATACCAGGATGGCTACACCTTC. This encodes CASLGTYQDGYTF.

This clone was counted only a few times. The V call is TRBV5-1, the J call TRBJ2-4; D is ambiguous. From germline, CDR1 is SGHRS and CDR2 YFSETQ. This CDR3 is built from 13 residues. The V end was cut by 4 bases, the J end by 5 bases, with 10 bases between. The CDR3 DNA reads as TGCGCCAGCAGCCCATCGGGTGAAAACATTCAGTACTTC. This encodes CASSPSGENIQYF.

This chain joins TRBV10-2 and TRBJ2-3; D ambiguous. Germline CDR1 reads WSHSY; CDR2 reads SAAADI. The V and J ends lost 6 bases and 4 bases respectively, with 14 bases between them. The CDR3 is 14 residues long. CDR3 nucleotides: TGCGCCAGCAGCCTCCGCAGTGAGGCAGATACGCAGTATTTT. Amino acids: CASSLRSEADTQYF.

This chain uses TRBV4-3 with TRBJ2-1; D possibly uses TRBD1 or TRBD2 (5 bases each). The CDR3 is made up of 16 amino acids. Germline CDR1 reads LGHNA; CDR2 reads YSLEER. Trimming took off 5 bases at V and 5 bases at J, with 19 bases between the two ends. CDR3 DNA: TGCGCCAGCAGCTCAGAGGGGCATAGTTACAACAATGAGCAGTTCTTC. This encodes CASSSEGHSYNNEQFF.

The chain employs TRBV19 and TRBJ2-5; D is unresolved. Trimming stripped 3 bases from V and 1 base from J, with 12 bases between. There are 15 residues in the CDR3. Germline V CDR1 and CDR2: LNHDA, SQIVND (reference sequence). In DNA, the CDR3 is TGTGCCAGTAGTATCCGTAGAGCTAGCCAAGAGACCCAGTACTTC. Translation: CASSIRRASQETQYF. The variable domain in full, with the rest retrieved from reference TRBV19 and TRBJ2-5, is DGGITQSPKYLFRKEGQNVTLSCEQNLNHDAMYWYRQDPGQGLRLIYYSQIVNDFQKGDIAEGYSVSREKKESFPLTVTSAQKNPTAFYLCASSIRRASQETQYFGPGTRLLVL.

The V call is TRBV28, the J call TRBJ2-7; D unclear. Between the trimmed V and J ends, which lost 3 bases and 0 bases, there was a span of 12 bases. There are 15 residues in the CDR3. Per the germline V gene, CDR1 is MDHEN and CDR2 is SYDVKM. CDR3 sequence (DNA): TGTGCCAGCAGTTTCGGTGATACAACCTCCTACGAGCAGTACTTC. It specifies CASSFGDTTSYEQYF.

The J gene is TRBJ2-3, the V gene TRBV11-3; D perhaps matches TRBD2 (6 bases). The CDR3 is 18 residues long. The germline V gene encodes CDR1 SGHNT and CDR2 YENEEA. The ends were cut back, 0 bases at V and 1 base at J, with 17 bases in the middle. CDR3 coding DNA: TGTGCCAGCAGCTTAGATTGGCTCCCGCTAGCGCGCACAGATACGCAGTATTTT. It encodes CASSLDWLPLARTDTQYF.

The chain recombines TRBV10-1 with TRBJ2-5, with 11 nucleotides matching TRBD2. The trim removed 5 bases at V and 1 base at J, leaving 3 bases unmatched. CDR3 size: 15 residues. CDR1 is WNHNN, CDR2 SYGVQD, per germline (reference sequence). CDR3 in DNA: TGCGCCAGCAGTCATGGACTAGCGGGCCAAGAGACCCAGTACTTC. Its protein is CASSHGLAGQETQYF.

A few counts support this clone. The chain uses TRBV5-5 and TRBJ2-1, with unresolved D. This CDR3 region has 15 residues. Germline V lookup: CDR1 SGHKS, CDR2 YYEKEE (reference sequence). V gave up 6 bases and J gave up 0 bases, with 13 bases separating them. The CDR3 protein is CASTRTGASYNEQFF. The DNA of the CDR3 is TGTGCCAGCACCCGGACGGGCGCCTCCTACAATGAGCAGTTCTTC.

This clone occurred a few times. The chain has TRBV6-5 and TRBJ2-7, with 9 bases aligning to TRBD2. J was trimmed by 3 bases and V by 7 bases; bases with no gene match: 4. The germline gives CDR1 MNHEY, CDR2 SVGAGI. The CDR3 spans 13 residues. The CDR3 nucleotides read TGTGCCAGCACCAAGACTAGCGGCTACGAGCAGTACTTC. Encoded protein: CASTKTSGYEQYF.

Concerning this clone itself: Being one base from a much bigger clone, this may be a read error. Other DNA sequences from this sample encode an identical CDR3 as well. The V gene is TRBV9, the J gene TRBJ2-3, with D possibly matching TRBD2 (5 bases). The CDR3 is 14 amino acids. Trimming pared 1 base from V and 0 bases from J, leaving 6 bases between. Germline CDR1 and CDR2: SGDLS and YYNGEE. This chain's CDR3 is CASSVLASTDTQYF. The CDR3 DNA is TGTGCCAGCAGCGTATTAGCGAGCACAGATACGCAGTATTTT.

The CDR3 is CASSSPGLATTGELFF. CDR3 DNA: TGTGCCAGCAGCTCGCCGGGACTAGCGACCACCGGGGAGCTGTTTTTT. The rearrangement links TRBV7-2 to TRBJ2-2; 10 bases align to TRBD2. Germline V gene lookup returns CDR1 SGHTA and CDR2 FQGNSA. With V trimmed by 4 bases and J by 4 bases, 6 bases remained unmatched. The CDR3 sequence is 16 residues long.

This clone was observed a few times. V and J are TRBV5-4 and TRBJ1-6; D remains unclear. Germline CDR1 and CDR2: SGHNT and YYREEE (reference sequence). The V and J ends lost 4 bases and 4 bases respectively, with 15 bases between them. This CDR3 is built from 16 residues. The CDR3 is CASSTGEKGYNSPLHF. CDR3 coding DNA: TGTGCCAGCAGCACCGGCGAAAAGGGATATAATTCACCCCTCCACTTT.

The genes are TRBV28 and TRBJ2-1; D is ambiguous. V was pared by 7 bases and J by 3 bases, with 10 bases between. CDR1 and CDR2 from the germline V gene are MDHEN and SYDVKM. There are 13 residues in the CDR3. CDR3 protein: CASTNYYYNEQFF. In DNA, the CDR3 is TGTGCCAGCACCAATTACTACTACAATGAGCAGTTCTTC.